One sample yielded the 2 T cell receptor beta chains listed below, sequenced in a study of blood T cell repertoires in COVID-19. Here immunoSEQ multiplex PCR was the method, and the copy in TCRdb shows in-frame clones only, minus some. The table records about 200,000 clones, 85% of them present only once. Sequences were obtained from PBMCs or T cells enriched from blood (not recorded which). These receptors originate from a man between 35 and 55 years old who had recovered from COVID-19.

The chain joins TRBV2 to TRBJ1-4, with D maybe TRBD1 (6 bases). The CDR3 loop spans 13 amino acids. The V end lost 6 bases, the J end lost 16 bases, and 21 bases lay between the germline ends. The V gene's germline CDR1 is SNHLY and CDR2 FYNNEI. CDR3 DNA: TGTGCCAGCAGCTTGGAAATGGTAATGGGACAGTTTTTT. This encodes CASSLEMVMGQFF.

The V and J genes are TRBV19 and TRBJ2-1; a weak D match, TRBD1 (6 bases). Germline CDR1 and CDR2: LNHDA and SQIVND (reference sequence). This CDR3 has 15 residues. The V end was cut by 4 bases, the J end by 4 bases, with 14 bases between. Here the CDR3 reads CASSRLTGSYNEQFF. CDR3 DNA sequence: TGTGCCAGTAGTAGGCTGACAGGATCGTACAATGAGCAGTTCTTC. Using reference TRBV19 and TRBJ2-1 for the parts outside the CDR3, the full variable domain is DGGITQSPKYLFRKEGQNVTLSCEQNLNHDAMYWYRQDPGQGLRLIYYSQIVNDFQKGDIAEGYSVSREKKESFPLTVTSAQKNPTAFYLCASSRLTGSYNEQFFGPGTRLTVL.